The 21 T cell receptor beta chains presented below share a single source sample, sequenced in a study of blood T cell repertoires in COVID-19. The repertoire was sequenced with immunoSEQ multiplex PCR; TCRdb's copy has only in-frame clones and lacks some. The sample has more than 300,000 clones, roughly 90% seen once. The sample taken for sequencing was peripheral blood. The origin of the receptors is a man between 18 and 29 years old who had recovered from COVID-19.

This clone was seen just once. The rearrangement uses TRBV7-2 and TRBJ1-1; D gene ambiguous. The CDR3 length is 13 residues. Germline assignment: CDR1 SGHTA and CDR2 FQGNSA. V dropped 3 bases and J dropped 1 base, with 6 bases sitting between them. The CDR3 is CASSLQKNTEAFF. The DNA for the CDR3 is TGTGCCAGCAGCTTGCAGAAGAACACTGAAGCTTTCTTT.

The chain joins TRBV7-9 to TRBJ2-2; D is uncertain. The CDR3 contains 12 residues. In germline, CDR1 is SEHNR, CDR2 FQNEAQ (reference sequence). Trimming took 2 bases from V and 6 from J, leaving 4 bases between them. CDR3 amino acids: CASSLTAGELFF. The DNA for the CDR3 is TGTGCCAGCAGCTTAACAGCCGGGGAGCTGTTTTTT.

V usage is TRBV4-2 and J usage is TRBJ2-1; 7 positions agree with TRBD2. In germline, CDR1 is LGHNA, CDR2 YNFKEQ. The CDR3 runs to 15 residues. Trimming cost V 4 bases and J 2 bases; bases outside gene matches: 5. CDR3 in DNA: TGTGCCAGCAGCCGTAGCGGGCCTGCCTACAATGAGCAGTTCTTC. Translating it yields CASSRSGPAYNEQFF.

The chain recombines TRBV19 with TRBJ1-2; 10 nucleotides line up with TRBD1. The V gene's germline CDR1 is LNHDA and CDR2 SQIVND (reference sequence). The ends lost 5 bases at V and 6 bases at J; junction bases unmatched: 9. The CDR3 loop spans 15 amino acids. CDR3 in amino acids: CASSAPGQGGDGYTF. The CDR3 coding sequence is TGTGCCAGTAGTGCCCCCGGACAGGGGGGCGATGGCTACACCTTC.

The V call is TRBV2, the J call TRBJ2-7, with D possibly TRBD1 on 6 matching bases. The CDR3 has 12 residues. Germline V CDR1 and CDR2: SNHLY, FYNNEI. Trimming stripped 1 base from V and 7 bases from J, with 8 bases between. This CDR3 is CASSEDRVEQYF. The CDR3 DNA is TGTGCCAGCAGTGAAGACAGGGTTGAGCAGTACTTC. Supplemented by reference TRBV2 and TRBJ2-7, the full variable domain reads EPEVTQTPSHQVTQMGQEVILRCVPISNHLYFYWYRQILGQKVEFLVSFYNNEISEKSEIFDDQFSVERPDGSNFTLKIRSTKLEDSAMYFCASSEDRVEQYFGPGTRLTVT.

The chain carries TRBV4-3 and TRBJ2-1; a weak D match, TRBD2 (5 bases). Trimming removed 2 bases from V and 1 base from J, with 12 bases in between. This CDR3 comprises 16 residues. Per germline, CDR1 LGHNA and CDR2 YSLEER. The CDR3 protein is CASSQTLAESYNEQFF. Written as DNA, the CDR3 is TGCGCCAGCAGCCAAACGCTAGCCGAATCCTACAATGAGCAGTTCTTC.

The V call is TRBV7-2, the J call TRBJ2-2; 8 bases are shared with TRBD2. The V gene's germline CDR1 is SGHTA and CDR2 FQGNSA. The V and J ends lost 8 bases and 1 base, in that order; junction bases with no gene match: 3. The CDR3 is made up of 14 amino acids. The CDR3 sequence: CASVGGVNTGELFF. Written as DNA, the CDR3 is TGTGCCAGCGTCGGGGGGGTGAACACCGGGGAGCTGTTTTTT.

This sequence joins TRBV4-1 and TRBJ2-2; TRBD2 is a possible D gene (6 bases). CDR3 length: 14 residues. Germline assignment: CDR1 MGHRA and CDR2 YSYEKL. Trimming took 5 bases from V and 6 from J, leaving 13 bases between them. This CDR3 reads CASSGRLVSGELFF. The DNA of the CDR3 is TGCGCCAGCAGCGGACGACTAGTGTCCGGGGAGCTGTTTTTT.

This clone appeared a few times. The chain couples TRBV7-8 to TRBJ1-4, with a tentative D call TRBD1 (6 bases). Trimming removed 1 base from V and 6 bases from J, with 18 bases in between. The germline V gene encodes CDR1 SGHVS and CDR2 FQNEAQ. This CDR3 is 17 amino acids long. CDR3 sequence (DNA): TGTGCCAGCAGCTTAGGGGAGGGGGACTCCCTCCATGAAAAACTGTTTTTT. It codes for CASSLGEGDSLHEKLFF.

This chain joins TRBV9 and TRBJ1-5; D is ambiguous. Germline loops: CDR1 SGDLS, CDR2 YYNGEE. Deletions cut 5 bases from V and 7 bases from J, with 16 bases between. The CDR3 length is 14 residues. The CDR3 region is CASSPALGNQPQHF. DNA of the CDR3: TGTGCCAGCAGTCCAGCCCTCGGGAACCAGCCCCAGCATTTT.

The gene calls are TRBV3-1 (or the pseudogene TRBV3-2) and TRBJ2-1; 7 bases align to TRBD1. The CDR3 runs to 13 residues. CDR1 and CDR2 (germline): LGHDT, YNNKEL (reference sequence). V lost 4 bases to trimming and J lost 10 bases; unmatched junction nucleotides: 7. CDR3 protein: CASSLGTVREQFF. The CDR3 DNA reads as TGTGCCAGCAGCCTCGGGACAGTTCGAGAGCAGTTCTTC.

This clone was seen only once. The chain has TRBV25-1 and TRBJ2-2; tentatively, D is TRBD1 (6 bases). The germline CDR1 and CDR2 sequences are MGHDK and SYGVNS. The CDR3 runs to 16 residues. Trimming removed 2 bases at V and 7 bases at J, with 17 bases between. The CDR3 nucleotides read TGTGCCAGCAGTGAACCCTCAGGGGTTTGGGGCGGGGAGCTGTTTTTT. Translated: CASSEPSGVWGGELFF.

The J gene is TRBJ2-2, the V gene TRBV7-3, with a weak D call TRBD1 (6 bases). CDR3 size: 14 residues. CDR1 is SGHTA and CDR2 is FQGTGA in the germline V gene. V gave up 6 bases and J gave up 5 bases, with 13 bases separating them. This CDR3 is CASRSGHTTGELFF. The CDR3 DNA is TGTGCCAGCAGGTCGGGACACACTACCGGGGAGCTGTTTTTT.

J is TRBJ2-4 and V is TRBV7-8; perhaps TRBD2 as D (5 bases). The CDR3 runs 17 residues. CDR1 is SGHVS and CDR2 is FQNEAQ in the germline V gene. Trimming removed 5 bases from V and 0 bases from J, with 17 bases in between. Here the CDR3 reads CASSPRGLGKAKNIQYF. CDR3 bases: TGTGCCAGCAGCCCCCGAGGGTTGGGGAAAGCCAAAAACATTCAGTACTTC.

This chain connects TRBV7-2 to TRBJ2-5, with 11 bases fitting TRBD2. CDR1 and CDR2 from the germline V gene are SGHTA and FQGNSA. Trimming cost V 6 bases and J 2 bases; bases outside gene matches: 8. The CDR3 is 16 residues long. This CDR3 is CASRDGGTSGQETQYF. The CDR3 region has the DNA TGTGCCAGCAGGGACGGAGGGACTAGCGGTCAAGAGACCCAGTACTTC. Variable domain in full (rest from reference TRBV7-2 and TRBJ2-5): GAGVSQSPSNKVTEKGKDVELRCDPISGHTALYWYRQSLGQGLEFLIYFQGNSAPDKSGLPSDRFSAERTGGSVSTLTIQRTQQEDSAVYLCASRDGGTSGQETQYFGPGTRLLVL.

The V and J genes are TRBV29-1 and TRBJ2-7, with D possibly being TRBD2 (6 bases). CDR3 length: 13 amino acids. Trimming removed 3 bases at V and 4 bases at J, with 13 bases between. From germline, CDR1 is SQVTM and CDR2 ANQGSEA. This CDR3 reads CSVEVGRGYEQYF. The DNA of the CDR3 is TGCAGCGTTGAGGTCGGGAGAGGGTACGAGCAGTACTTC.

The CDR3 coding sequence is TGTGCCAGCAGTCCGAGGGACAGTTCGTATGGCTACACCTTC. It yields the protein CASSPRDSSYGYTF. The chain recombines TRBV2 with TRBJ1-2, with TRBD1 identical over 7 bases. CDR3 length: 14 residues. Germline trimming cut 5 bases from V and 5 bases from J; bases unmatched to any gene: 8. The germline gives CDR1 SNHLY, CDR2 FYNNEI.

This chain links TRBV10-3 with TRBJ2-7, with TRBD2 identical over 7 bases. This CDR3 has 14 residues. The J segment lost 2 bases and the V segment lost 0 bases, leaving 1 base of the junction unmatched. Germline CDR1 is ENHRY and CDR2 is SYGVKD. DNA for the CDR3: TGTGCCATCAGTGAGTCGGGAGGGCCCTACGAGCAGTACTTC. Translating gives CAISESGGPYEQYF.

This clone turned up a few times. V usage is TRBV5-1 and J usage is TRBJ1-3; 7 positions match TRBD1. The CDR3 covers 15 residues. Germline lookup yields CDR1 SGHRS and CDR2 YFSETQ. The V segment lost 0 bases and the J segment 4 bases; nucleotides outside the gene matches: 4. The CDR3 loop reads CASSLEQGLGNTIYF. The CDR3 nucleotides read TGCGCCAGCAGCTTGGAACAGGGGTTAGGAAACACCATATATTTT. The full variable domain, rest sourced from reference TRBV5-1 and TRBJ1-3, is KAGVTQTPRYLIKTRGQQVTLSCSPISGHRSVSWYQQTPGQGLQFLFEYFSETQRNKGNFPGRFSGRQFSNSRSEMNVSTLELGDSALYLCASSLEQGLGNTIYFGEGSWLTVV.

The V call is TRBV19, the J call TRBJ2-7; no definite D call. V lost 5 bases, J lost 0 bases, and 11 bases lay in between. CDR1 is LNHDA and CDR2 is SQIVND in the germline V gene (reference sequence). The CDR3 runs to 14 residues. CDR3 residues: CASSPGSSSYEQYF. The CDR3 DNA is TGTGCCAGTAGTCCAGGATCGAGCTCCTACGAGCAGTACTTC.

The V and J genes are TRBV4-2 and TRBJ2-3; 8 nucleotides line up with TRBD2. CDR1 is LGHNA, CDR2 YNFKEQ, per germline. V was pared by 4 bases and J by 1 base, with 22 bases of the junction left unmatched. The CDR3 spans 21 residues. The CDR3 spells CASSPLPIYRLARGRTDTQYF. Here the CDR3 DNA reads TGTGCCAGCAGCCCGCTACCCATATACCGACTAGCGAGGGGTCGCACAGATACGCAGTATTTT.